Reported below is one TCR beta chain. Its target is not known. The entry originates in a study of beta chain features in type 1 diabetes. Whole-study results and caveats: Highly expressing activated T cells could be over-counted with a cDNA template. More deletions and fewer insertions at VDJ junctions were seen in type 1 diabetes patients.

V lost 10 bases to trimming and J lost 2 bases; unmatched junction nucleotides: 8. Germline loops: CDR1 MNHEY, CDR2 SVGAGI. The CDR3 spans 13 residues. The sequenced template was cDNA made from the entire isolated RNA. Regulatory, naive and central memory T cell samples averaged roughly 3.5 million reads. The repertoire was sequenced with immunoSEQ multiplex PCR; TCRdb's copy has only in-frame clones and lacks some. The sample contains 200,000 to 250,000 clones, 13% to 15% of which appear only once. This chain joins TRBV6-5 and TRBJ2-7; TRBD1 matches at 7 bases. The receptor comes from a woman aged 40 to 55 in good health. Sequences were obtained from naive CD4+ T cells from blood. The CDR3 sequence: CATRDSATYEQYF. CDR3 bases: TGTGCCACCCGGGACAGCGCAACCTACGAGCAGTACTTC.